Shown below are 24 T cell receptor beta chains from a single sample sequenced in a study of T cell responses to AZD1222 COVID-19 vaccine. Assay used: immunoSEQ multiplex PCR; TCRdb lists only in-frame clones, some missing. The data contain 150,000 to 180,000 clones, 90% of them seen just once; the ten biggest clones take up 1.5%. The source was peripheral blood, collected 28 days after the second AZD1222 dose. These receptors all stem from an adult who received the AZD1222 COVID-19 vaccine.

The V and J genes are TRBV12-3 or TRBV12-4 and TRBJ2-7; maybe TRBD2 (5 bases). CDR3 length equals 13 residues. The V and J ends lost 5 bases and 6 bases respectively, with 14 bases between them. In DNA, the CDR3 is TGTGCCAGCAGTACTAGGTGGGTCCCCGAGCAGTACTTC. Its translation is CASSTRWVPEQYF.

This clone was observed a handful of times. The chain employs TRBV3-1 (or the pseudogene TRBV3-2) and TRBJ2-3; 9 nucleotides align to TRBD2. The CDR3 sequence is 14 residues long. Trimming took 9 bases from V and 2 from J; bases not matched to a gene: 6. CDR1 is LGHDT and CDR2 is YNNKEL in the germline V gene (reference sequence). The CDR3 coding sequence is TGTGCCAGTAAGACTAGCGGTTACACAGATACGCAGTATTTT. Translation gives CASKTSGYTDTQYF.

The V and J genes are TRBV14 and TRBJ2-1; a weak D match, TRBD2 (6 bases). The CDR3 loop spans 16 amino acids. Between the trimmed V and J ends, which lost 1 base and 4 bases, there was a span of 14 bases. The germline gives CDR1 SGHDN, CDR2 FVKESK. The CDR3 DNA is TGTGCCAGCAGCCAAGTCTGGCCAGGGAGGTACAATGAGCAGTTCTTC. It encodes CASSQVWPGRYNEQFF.

J is TRBJ1-3 and V is TRBV28; D is unclear. Germline V CDR1 and CDR2: MDHEN, SYDVKM. CDR3 size: 12 residues. V lost 7 bases and J lost 2, with 6 bases in between. CDR3 residues: CASTGPGNTIYF. The CDR3 DNA reads TGTGCCAGCACAGGACCTGGAAACACCATATATTTT.

This chain links TRBV4-1 with TRBJ1-3; D possibly corresponds to TRBD1 (5 bases). In germline, CDR1 is MGHRA, CDR2 YSYEKL. This CDR3 spans 17 amino acids. Trimming pared 1 base from V and 4 bases from J, leaving 17 bases between. CDR3 region: CASSQGQYKGRGNTIYF. CDR3 in DNA: TGCGCCAGCAGCCAAGGACAGTACAAAGGGAGGGGAAACACCATATATTTT.

The chain uses TRBV7-2 and TRBJ2-1, with D unclear. The CDR3 totals 15 residues. Trimming removed 1 base at V and 1 base at J, with 8 bases between. Per the germline V gene, CDR1 is SGHTA and CDR2 is FQGNSA. CDR3 in DNA: TGTGCCAGCAGCTTAGTTGATGGGTCCTACAATGAGCAGTTCTTC. Residues: CASSLVDGSYNEQFF.

The count of this clone is one. The sample has other DNA sequences that encode this CDR3 too. This sequence joins TRBV14 and TRBJ1-1; D remains ambiguous. The CDR3 contains 14 residues. Germline CDR1 is SGHDN and CDR2 is FVKESK. Trimming left V 1 base short and J 0 bases short, with 6 bases between. CDR3 sequence: CASSQAGMNTEAFF. CDR3 nucleotide sequence: TGTGCCAGCAGCCAAGCGGGGATGAACACTGAAGCTTTCTTT.

The chain carries TRBV27 and TRBJ2-5; 12 bases are shared with TRBD2. V lost 6 bases to trimming and J lost 0 bases; unmatched junction nucleotides: 5. Per the germline V gene, CDR1 is MNHEY and CDR2 is SMNVEV (reference sequence). This CDR3 spans 16 amino acids. CDR3: CASSRLAGAYQETQYF. CDR3 bases: TGTGCCAGCAGCAGACTAGCGGGGGCTTACCAAGAGACCCAGTACTTC.

This sequence joins TRBV13 and TRBJ1-5, with D perhaps matching TRBD1 (5 bases). This CDR3 is built from 17 residues. V was pared by 0 bases and J by 4 bases, with 16 bases between. CDR1 is PRHDT, CDR2 FYEKMQ, per germline (reference sequence). The CDR3 spells CASSLGGGRRGNQPQHF. CDR3 in DNA: TGTGCCAGCAGCTTAGGCGGGGGACGGAGGGGAAATCAGCCCCAGCATTTT.

This chain links TRBV28 with TRBJ1-1; D is unclear. Trimming pared 8 bases from V and 8 bases from J, leaving 12 bases between. The CDR3 consists of 11 residues. Germline CDR1 MDHEN, CDR2 SYDVKM. DNA for the CDR3: TGTGCCAGCGTCGGAAGGATAGAAGCTTTCTTT. Translation: CASVGRIEAFF.

The chain joins TRBV7-9 to TRBJ1-1, with D uncertain. V lost 2 bases and J 0 bases, leaving 10 bases between the germline ends. The CDR3 is 15 amino acids. Looked up from germline, CDR1 is SEHNR and CDR2 is FQNEAQ (reference sequence). In DNA form, the CDR3 reads TGTGCCAGCAGCTTAATAGCTTTAATGAACACTGAAGCTTTCTTT. It encodes CASSLIALMNTEAFF.

V usage is TRBV4-1 and J usage is TRBJ1-6; the D gene is possibly TRBD1 (5 bases). CDR1 is MGHRA and CDR2 is YSYEKL in the germline V gene. Trimming stripped 3 bases from V and 6 bases from J, with 12 bases between. The CDR3 sequence is 15 residues long. CDR3 residues: CASSHGRGFNSPLHF. CDR3 DNA: TGCGCCAGCAGCCACGGAAGGGGTTTTAATTCACCCCTCCACTTT.

V and J are TRBV6-2 or TRBV6-3 and TRBJ1-5; TRBD1 matches at 7 bases. There are 18 residues in the CDR3. CDR1 and CDR2 (germline): MNHEY, SVGEGT. Unmatched junction bases numbered 8, after V lost 0 bases and J lost 0 bases. The CDR3 nucleotides read TGTGCCAGCAGTTACTCGGGGACAGAGACTTATAGCAATCAGCCCCAGCATTTT. This sequence encodes CASSYSGTETYSNQPQHF.

The V and J genes are TRBV6-5 and TRBJ1-6; D possibly corresponds to TRBD1 (5 bases). Per the germline V gene, CDR1 is MNHEY and CDR2 is SVGAGI. Trimming took 1 base from V and 8 from J, leaving 15 bases between them. This CDR3 spans 16 amino acids. In DNA, the CDR3 is TGTGCCAGCAGTTACTACGACGGGACCCCCTATTCACCCCTCCACTTT. Translated: CASSYYDGTPYSPLHF.

V usage is TRBV12-3 or TRBV12-4 and J usage is TRBJ2-2, with D uncertain. V was clipped by 4 bases and J by 3 bases, with 3 bases between them. CDR3 length: 12 amino acids. Written as DNA, the CDR3 is TGTGCCAGCAGTTACTACACCGGGGAGCTGTTTTTT. It translates to CASSYYTGELFF.

This rearrangement joins TRBV5-1 to TRBJ2-3, with TRBD2 as a possible D gene (7 bases). Trimming took 7 bases from V and 2 from J, leaving 14 bases between them. The CDR3 consists of 14 residues. Germline V gene sequence: CDR1 SGHRS, CDR2 YFSETQ. CDR3 loop: CASRGAGDTDTQYF. Here the CDR3 DNA reads TGCGCCAGCCGGGGGGCAGGGGACACAGATACGCAGTATTTT.

The rearrangement uses TRBV9 and TRBJ2-3, with D tentatively TRBD1 or TRBD2 (5 bases each). V lost 0 bases to trimming and J lost 7 bases, with 21 bases between them. Germline V CDR1 and CDR2: SGDLS, YYNGEE. CDR3 length: 17 amino acids. In DNA form, the CDR3 reads TGTGCCAGCAGCGTAGTTGGTTCTACGGGGCCACAATATACGCAGTATTTT. Its translation: CASSVVGSTGPQYTQYF.

Only one count was recorded for this clone. V and J are TRBV4-2 and TRBJ2-1; TRBD2 aligns across 8 bases. After removal of 0 bases from V and 10 bases from J, the junction contained 11 bases not matched to a gene. The CDR3 runs to 16 residues. The V gene's germline CDR1 is LGHNA and CDR2 YNFKEQ. This CDR3 is CASSQDSGGFYREQFF. CDR3 nucleotide sequence: TGTGCCAGCAGCCAAGATTCGGGAGGGTTTTATAGGGAGCAGTTCTTC.

This chain links TRBV18 with TRBJ2-3; 10 nucleotides line up with TRBD2. CDR3 length equals 16 residues. Unmatched junction bases numbered 4, after V lost 2 bases and J lost 2 bases. Germline loops: CDR1 KGHSH, CDR2 LQKENI. CDR3 residues: CASSPWTSGNTDTQYF. DNA for the CDR3: TGTGCCAGCTCACCATGGACTAGCGGCAACACAGATACGCAGTATTTT. Combining the CDR3 with reference TRBV18 and TRBJ2-3 gives the whole variable domain NAGVMQNPRHLVRRRGQEARLRCSPMKGHSHVYWYRQLPEEGLKFMVYLQKENIIDESGMPKERFSAEFPKEGPSILRIQQVVRGDSAAYFCASSPWTSGNTDTQYFGPGTRLTVL.

The chain joins TRBV9 to TRBJ2-3; 13 bases fit TRBD2. The germline V gene encodes CDR1 SGDLS and CDR2 YYNGEE. After removal of 2 bases from V and 9 bases from J, the junction contained 9 bases not matched to a gene. The CDR3 loop spans 16 amino acids. CDR3 loop: CASSVAPGLAGDTQYF. The CDR3 DNA reads as TGTGCCAGCAGCGTCGCGCCCGGACTAGCGGGAGACACGCAGTATTTT.

The rearrangement joins TRBV5-8 to TRBJ2-7; D unclear. V lost 1 base and J lost 5, with 7 bases in between. The CDR3 covers 12 residues. CDR1 and CDR2 (germline): SGHTS, YDEGEE. Here the CDR3 DNA reads TGTGCCAGCAGCTTGAGTAAACACGAGCAGTACTTC. Translated, it gives CASSLSKHEQYF.

The V gene is TRBV7-9, the J gene TRBJ2-5; no reliable D call. CDR3 length: 14 amino acids. V lost 1 base to trimming and J lost 2 bases, with 8 bases between them. Germline V gives CDR1 SEHNR, CDR2 FQNEAQ (reference sequence). CDR3 nucleotides: TGTGCCAGCAGCTTAGAGGTTCGACAAGAGACCCAGTACTTC. Its protein product is CASSLEVRQETQYF.

This rearrangement joins TRBV24-1 to TRBJ2-2; the D gene could be TRBD1 or TRBD2 (6 bases each). Trimming pared 3 bases from V and 5 bases from J, leaving 12 bases between. The germline V gene has CDR1 KGHDR and CDR2 SFDVKD. The CDR3 loop spans 15 amino acids. Here the CDR3 reads CATSDGGAGTGELFF. In nucleotides, the CDR3 is TGTGCCACCAGTGATGGGGGCGCGGGAACCGGGGAGCTGTTTTTT.

The chain links TRBV7-6 to TRBJ1-5; D is unresolved. This CDR3 has 12 residues. Germline assignment: CDR1 SGHVS and CDR2 FNYEAQ. The V end was cut by 2 bases, the J end by 10 bases, with 9 bases between. The CDR3 spells CASSLTSHPQHF. The CDR3, as DNA: TGTGCCAGCAGCTTAACGTCGCATCCCCAGCATTTT.